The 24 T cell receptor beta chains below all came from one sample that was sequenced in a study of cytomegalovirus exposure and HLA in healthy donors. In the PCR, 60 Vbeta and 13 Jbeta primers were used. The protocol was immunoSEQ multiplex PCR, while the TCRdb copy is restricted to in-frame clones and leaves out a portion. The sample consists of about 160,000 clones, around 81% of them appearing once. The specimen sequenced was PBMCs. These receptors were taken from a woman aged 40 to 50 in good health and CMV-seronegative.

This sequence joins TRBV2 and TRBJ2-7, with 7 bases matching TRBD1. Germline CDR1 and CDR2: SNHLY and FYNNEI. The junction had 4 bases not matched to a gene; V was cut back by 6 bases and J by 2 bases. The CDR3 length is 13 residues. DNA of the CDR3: TGTGCCAGCAGACCGGGACAGACCTACGAGCAGTACTTC. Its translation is CASRPGQTYEQYF.

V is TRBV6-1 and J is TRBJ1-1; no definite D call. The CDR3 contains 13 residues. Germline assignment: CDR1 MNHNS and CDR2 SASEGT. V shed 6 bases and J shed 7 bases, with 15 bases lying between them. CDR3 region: CASSVDWHREAFF. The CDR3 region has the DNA TGTGCCAGCAGCGTTGACTGGCATCGTGAAGCTTTCTTT.

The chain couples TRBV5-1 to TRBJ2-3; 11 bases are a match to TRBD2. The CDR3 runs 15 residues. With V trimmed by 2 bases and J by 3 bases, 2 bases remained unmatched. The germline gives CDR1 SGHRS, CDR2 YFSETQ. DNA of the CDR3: TGCGCCAGCAGCTTCCGACTAGCGGGAACAGATACGCAGTATTTT. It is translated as CASSFRLAGTDTQYF.

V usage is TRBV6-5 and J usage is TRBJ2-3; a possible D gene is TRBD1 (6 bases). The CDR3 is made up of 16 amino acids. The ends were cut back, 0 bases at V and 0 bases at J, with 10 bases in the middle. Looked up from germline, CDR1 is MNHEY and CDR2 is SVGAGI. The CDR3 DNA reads TGTGCCAGCAGTTACTCGGGGGCCTCTAGCACAGATACGCAGTATTTT. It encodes CASSYSGASSTDTQYF.

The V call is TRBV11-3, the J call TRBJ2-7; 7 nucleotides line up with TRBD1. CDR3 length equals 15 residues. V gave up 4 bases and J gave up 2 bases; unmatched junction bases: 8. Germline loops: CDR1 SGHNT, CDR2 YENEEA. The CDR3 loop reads CASSSGTDPTYEQYF. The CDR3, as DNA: TGTGCCAGCAGCTCCGGGACAGACCCCACCTACGAGCAGTACTTC.

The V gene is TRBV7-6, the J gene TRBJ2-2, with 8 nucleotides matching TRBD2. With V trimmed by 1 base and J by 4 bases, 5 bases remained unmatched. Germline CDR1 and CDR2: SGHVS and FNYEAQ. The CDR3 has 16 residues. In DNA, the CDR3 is TGTGCCAGCAGCTTAGAAGCGGGAGAGGGCACCGGGGAGCTGTTTTTT. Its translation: CASSLEAGEGTGELFF.

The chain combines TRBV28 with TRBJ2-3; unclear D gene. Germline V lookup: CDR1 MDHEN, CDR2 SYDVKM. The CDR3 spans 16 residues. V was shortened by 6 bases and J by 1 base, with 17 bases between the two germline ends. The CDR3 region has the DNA TGTGCCAGCAGCCTAAGCACTACGGCTCGCACAGATACGCAGTATTTT. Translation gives CASSLSTTARTDTQYF.

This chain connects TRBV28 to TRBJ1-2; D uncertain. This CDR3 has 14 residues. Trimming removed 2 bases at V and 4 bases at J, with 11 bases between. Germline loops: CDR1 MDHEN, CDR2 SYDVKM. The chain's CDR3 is CASSLPREGYGYTF. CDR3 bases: TGTGCCAGCAGTTTACCGAGGGAAGGCTATGGCTACACCTTC.

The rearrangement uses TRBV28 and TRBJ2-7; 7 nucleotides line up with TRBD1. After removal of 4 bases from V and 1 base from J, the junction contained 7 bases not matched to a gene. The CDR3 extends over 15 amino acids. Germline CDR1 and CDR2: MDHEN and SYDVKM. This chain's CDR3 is CASSSGGEGSYEQYF. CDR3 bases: TGTGCCAGCAGTTCAGGGGGAGAGGGGTCCTACGAGCAGTACTTC. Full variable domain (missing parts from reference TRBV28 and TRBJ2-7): DVKVTQSSRYLVKRTGEKVFLECVQDMDHENMFWYRQDPGLGLRLIYFSYDVKMKEKGDIPEGYSVSREKKERFSLILESASTNQTSMYLCASSSGGEGSYEQYFGPGTRLTVT.

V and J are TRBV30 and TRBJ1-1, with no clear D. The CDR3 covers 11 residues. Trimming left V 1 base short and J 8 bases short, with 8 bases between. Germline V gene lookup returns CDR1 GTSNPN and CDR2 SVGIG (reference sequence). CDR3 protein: CAWSAQAEAFF. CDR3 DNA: TGTGCCTGGAGTGCTCAGGCGGAAGCTTTCTTT.

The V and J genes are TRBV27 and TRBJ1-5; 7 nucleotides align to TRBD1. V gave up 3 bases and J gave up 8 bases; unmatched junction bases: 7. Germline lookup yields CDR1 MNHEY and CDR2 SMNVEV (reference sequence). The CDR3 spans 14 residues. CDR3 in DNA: TGTGCCAGCAGTTTTCGGCAGGGGGTGAAGCCCCAGCATTTT. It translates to CASSFRQGVKPQHF.

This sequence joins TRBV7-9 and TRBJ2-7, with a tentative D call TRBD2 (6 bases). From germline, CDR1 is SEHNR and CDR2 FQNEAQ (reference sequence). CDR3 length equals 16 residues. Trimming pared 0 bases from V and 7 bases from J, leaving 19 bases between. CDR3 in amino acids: CASSLALGEEYREQYF. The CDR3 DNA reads TGTGCCAGCAGCTTAGCGCTGGGGGAGGAGTATAGGGAGCAGTACTTC.

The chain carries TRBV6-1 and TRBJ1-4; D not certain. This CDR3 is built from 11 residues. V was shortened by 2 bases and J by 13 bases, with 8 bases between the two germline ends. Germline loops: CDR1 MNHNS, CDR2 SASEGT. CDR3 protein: CASSEMGRLFF. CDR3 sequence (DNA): TGTGCCAGCAGTGAAATGGGGAGACTGTTTTTT.

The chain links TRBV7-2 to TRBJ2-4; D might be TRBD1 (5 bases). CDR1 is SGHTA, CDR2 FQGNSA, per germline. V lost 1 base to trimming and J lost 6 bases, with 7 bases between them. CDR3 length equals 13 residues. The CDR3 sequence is CASSLDRLNIQYF. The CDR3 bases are TGTGCCAGCAGCTTAGACAGGTTAAACATTCAGTACTTC.

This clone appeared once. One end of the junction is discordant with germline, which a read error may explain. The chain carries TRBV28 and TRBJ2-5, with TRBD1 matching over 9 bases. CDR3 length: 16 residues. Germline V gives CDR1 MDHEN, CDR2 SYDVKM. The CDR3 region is CASSLSGTGMGETQHF. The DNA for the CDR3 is TGTGCCAGCAGTTTATCCGGGACAGGGATGGGAGAGACCCAGCACTTC.

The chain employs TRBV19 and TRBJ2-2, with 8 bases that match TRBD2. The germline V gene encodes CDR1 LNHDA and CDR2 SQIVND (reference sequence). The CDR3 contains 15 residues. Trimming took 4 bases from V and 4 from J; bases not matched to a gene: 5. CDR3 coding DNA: TGTGCCAGTAGTAAGCGGGAGATCGGCACCGGGGAGCTGTTTTTT. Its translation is CASSKREIGTGELFF.

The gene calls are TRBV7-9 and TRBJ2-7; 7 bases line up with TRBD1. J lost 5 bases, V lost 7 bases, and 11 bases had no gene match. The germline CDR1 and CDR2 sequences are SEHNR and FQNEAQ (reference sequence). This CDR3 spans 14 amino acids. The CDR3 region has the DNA TGTGCCAGCACCCCTGGCAGGGGGAATCACGAGCAGTACTTC. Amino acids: CASTPGRGNHEQYF.

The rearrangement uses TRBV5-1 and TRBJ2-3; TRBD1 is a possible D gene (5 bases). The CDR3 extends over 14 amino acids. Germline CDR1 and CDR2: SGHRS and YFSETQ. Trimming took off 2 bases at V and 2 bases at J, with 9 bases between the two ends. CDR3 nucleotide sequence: TGCGCCAGCAGCTTAGGGGATGTCACAGATACGCAGTATTTT. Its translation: CASSLGDVTDTQYF.

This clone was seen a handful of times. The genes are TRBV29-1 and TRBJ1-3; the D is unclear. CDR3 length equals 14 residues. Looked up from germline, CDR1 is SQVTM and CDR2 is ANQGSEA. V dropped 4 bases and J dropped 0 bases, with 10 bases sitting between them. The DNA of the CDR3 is TGCAGCGTTGGACTCGTCGGCTCTGGAAACACCATATATTTT. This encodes CSVGLVGSGNTIYF.

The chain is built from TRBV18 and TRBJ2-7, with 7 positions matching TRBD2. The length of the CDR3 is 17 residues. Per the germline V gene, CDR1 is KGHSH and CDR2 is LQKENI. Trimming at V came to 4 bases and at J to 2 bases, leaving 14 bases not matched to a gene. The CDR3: CASSHLGEGLTTYEQYF. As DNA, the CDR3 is TGTGCCAGCTCACATCTCGGGGAGGGATTAACCACCTACGAGCAGTACTTC.

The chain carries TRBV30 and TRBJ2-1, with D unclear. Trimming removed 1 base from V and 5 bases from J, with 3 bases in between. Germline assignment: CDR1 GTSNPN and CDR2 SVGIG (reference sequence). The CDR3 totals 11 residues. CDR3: CAWSDNNEQFF. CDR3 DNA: TGTGCCTGGAGTGACAACAATGAGCAGTTCTTC.

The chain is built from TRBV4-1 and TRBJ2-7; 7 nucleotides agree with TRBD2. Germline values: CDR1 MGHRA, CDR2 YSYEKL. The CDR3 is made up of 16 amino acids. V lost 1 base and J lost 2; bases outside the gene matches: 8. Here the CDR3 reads CASSQVPSGDPYEQYF. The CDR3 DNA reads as TGCGCCAGCAGCCAAGTCCCCAGCGGGGACCCCTACGAGCAGTACTTC.

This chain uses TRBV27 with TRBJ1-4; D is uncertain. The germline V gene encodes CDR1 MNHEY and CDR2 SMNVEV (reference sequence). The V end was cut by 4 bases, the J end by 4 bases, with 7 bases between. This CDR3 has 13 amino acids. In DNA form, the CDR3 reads TGTGCCAGCAGTTCTATGAGTAATGAAAAACTGTTTTTT. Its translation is CASSSMSNEKLFF.

Written as DNA, the CDR3 is TGTGCCAGCAGCTTATTCCCAACCTACGAGCAGTACTTC. This encodes CASSLFPTYEQYF. The rearrangement uses TRBV11-3 and TRBJ2-7; D remains unclear. The CDR3 loop spans 13 amino acids. V lost 2 bases, J lost 2 bases, and 7 bases lay in between. From germline, CDR1 is SGHNT and CDR2 YENEEA.